The T cell receptor (beta chain) under discussion was sequenced for a study of control samples from healthy donors and cancer patients. The V segment lost 4 bases and the J segment 7 bases; nucleotides outside the gene matches: 8. Germline assignment: CDR1 SGDLS and CDR2 YYNGEE. The CDR3 spans 15 residues. Produced via immunoSEQ multiplex PCR; TCRdb's table is partial and in-frame only. This table holds roughly 190,000 clones, about 90% found once. The chain uses TRBV9 and TRBJ1-4, with 9 bases fitting TRBD1. The receptor's source is a man aged 30 to 39 in good health. The specimen was blood. The chain's CDR3 is CASSPRTGDFEKLFF. Written as DNA, the CDR3 is TGTGCCAGCAGCCCAAGGACAGGGGATTTTGAAAAACTGTTTTTT.